The rows below give T cell receptor beta chains drawn from one sample of a study of somatic mutations in cytotoxic T cells in rheumatoid arthritis. Some clones are missing from TCRdb's copy, which holds only in-frame ones; the method was immunoSEQ multiplex PCR. Of 11,000 to 15,000 clones in the sample, about nine tenths were seen once. The sample comprised CD4+ T cells sorted from blood. These receptor sequences come from a man aged 65 to 79 with rheumatoid arthritis. The CDR3 runs from the conserved cysteine through the conserved F or W. A D gene is named only where the DNA matches it firmly. For some rows the clone size is stated as once, few or many, or as a class when expanded; others skip it.

size: NA
D: NA
V: TRBV27
J: TRBJ1-2
CDR3: CASSVNRVNYGYTF
DNA: TGTGCCAGCAGCGTCAACAGGGTTAACTATGGCTACACCTTC

size: once
D: NA
V: TRBV5-4
J: TRBJ1-2
CDR3: CASSLGPGSGYTF
DNA: TGTGCCAGCAGCTTGGGGCCGGGATCTGGCTACACCTTC

size: NA
D: NA
V: TRBV21-1
J: TRBJ1-4
CDR3: CASSNEIDGTGDVPEKLFF
DNA: TGTGCCAGCAGCAACGAGATTGACGGGACAGGGGACGTGCCTGAAAAACTGTTTTTT

size: NA
D: NA
V: TRBV9
J: TRBJ2-3
CDR3: CASSVGGGDTQYF
DNA: TGTGCCAGCAGCGTAGGAGGTGGGGATACGCAGTATTTT

size: once
D: TRBD1
V: TRBV5-4
J: TRBJ1-1
CDR3: CASSVNRGLGTEAFF
DNA: TGTGCCAGCAGCGTAAACAGGGGGCTTGGCACTGAAGCTTTCTTT

size: NA
D: NA
V: TRBV12-2
J: TRBJ2-7
CDR3: CASRLDSPAGRYEQYF
DNA: TGTGCAAGTCGCTTAGATAGTCCAGCGGGACGCTACGAGCAGTACTTC

size: NA
D: NA
V: TRBV30
J: TRBJ2-1
CDR3: CAWDTGSSYNEQFF
DNA: TGTGCCTGGGATACAGGGAGCTCCTACAATGAGCAGTTCTTC

size: NA
D: NA
V: TRBV6-6
J: TRBJ2-7
CDR3: CASSPQRAGLDEQYF
DNA: TGTGCCAGCAGTCCCCAGCGGGCGGGGTTGGACGAGCAGTACTTC

size: NA
D: TRBD1
V: TRBV7-9
J: TRBJ1-6
CDR3: CASSPDRDGSPLHF
DNA: TGTGCCAGCAGCCCGGACAGGGATGGTTCACCCCTCCACTTT

size: NA
D: TRBD2
V: TRBV19
J: TRBJ2-3
CDR3: CASSIYGSGTSRDTQYF
DNA: TGTGCCAGTAGTATCTATGGTAGCGGGACCAGCAGAGATACGCAGTATTTT

size: NA
D: TRBD2
V: TRBV10-3
J: TRBJ2-2
CDR3: CAISLPVAGALTNTGELFF
DNA: TGTGCCATCAGCTTACCCGTAGCGGGTGCGCTTACTAACACCGGGGAGCTGTTTTTT

size: NA
D: NA
V: TRBV19
J: TRBJ1-2
CDR3: CASSMPGTGKLGYTF
DNA: TGTGCCAGTAGTATGCCCGGAACGGGAAAATTGGGCTACACCTTC

size: once
D: TRBD1
V: TRBV5-1
J: TRBJ2-7
CDR3: CASGPGTAEQYF
DNA: TGCGCCAGCGGGCCGGGGACAGCCGAGCAGTACTTC

size: NA
D: NA
V: TRBV6-5
J: TRBJ2-7
CDR3: CASSYSKQGSFYEQYF
DNA: TGTGCCAGCAGTTACTCGAAACAGGGTTCTTTCTACGAGCAGTACTTC

size: NA
D: TRBD1
V: TRBV5-1
J: TRBJ1-3
CDR3: CASSLSGGPSSGNTIYF
DNA: TGCGCCAGCAGTTTATCAGGGGGCCCCAGCTCTGGAAACACCATATATTTT

size: NA
D: NA
V: TRBV18
J: TRBJ2-1
CDR3: CASSPPTSFNEQFF
DNA: TGTGCCAGCTCACCGCCGACTAGTTTTAATGAGCAGTTCTTC

size: NA
D: TRBD2
V: TRBV7-9
J: TRBJ2-3
CDR3: CASSLSGSTDTQYF
DNA: TGTGCCAGCAGTCTTAGCGGGTCCACAGATACGCAGTATTTT

size: few
D: NA
V: TRBV7-3
J: TRBJ2-7
CDR3: CASSLGWGPYEQYF
DNA: TGTGCCAGCAGCTTAGGATGGGGGCCCTACGAGCAGTACTTC

size: NA
D: TRBD2
V: TRBV7-2
J: TRBJ2-5
CDR3: CASTLQRGGAETQYF
DNA: TGTGCCAGCACGCTTCAGCGGGGGGGAGCAGAGACCCAGTACTTC

size: NA
D: TRBD2
V: TRBV4-2
J: TRBJ2-2
CDR3: CASSQDKRLAQLANTGELFF
DNA: TGTGCCAGCAGCCAAGATAAGAGACTAGCGCAACTCGCGAACACCGGGGAGCTGTTTTTT

size: NA
D: NA
V: TRBV19
J: TRBJ2-7
CDR3: CASIEGVLEVYEQYF
DNA: TGTGCCAGTATAGAGGGGGTGCTCGAGGTCTACGAGCAGTACTTC

size: few
D: TRBD2
V: TRBV5-1
J: TRBJ2-2
CDR3: CASTEAGGRTGELFF
DNA: TGCGCCAGCACCGAAGCGGGAGGGCGCACCGGGGAGCTGTTTTTT

size: NA
D: NA
V: TRBV5-6
J: TRBJ2-5
CDR3: CASSLIQGTQYF
DNA: TGTGCCAGCAGCTTGATTCAGGGGACCCAGTACTTC

size: NA
D: NA
V: TRBV30
J: TRBJ2-7
CDR3: CAWSRQKTYEQYF
DNA: TGTGCCTGGAGTAGACAGAAAACCTACGAGCAGTACTTC

size: hyperexpanded
D: NA
V: TRBV11-2
J: TRBJ1-1
CDR3: CASSLDVGGTEAFF
DNA: TGTGCCAGCAGCTTAGATGTGGGGGGCACTGAAGCTTTCTTT

size: NA
D: NA
V: TRBV27
J: TRBJ1-4
CDR3: CASSSQEEKLFF
DNA: TGTGCCAGCAGTTCCCAGGAAGAAAAACTGTTTTTT

size: NA
D: NA
V: TRBV29-1
J: TRBJ2-1
CDR3: CSVWHSWMNEQFF
DNA: TGCAGCGTATGGCACAGTTGGATGAATGAGCAGTTCTTC

size: NA
D: TRBD2
V: TRBV6-1
J: TRBJ2-1
CDR3: CASSEFRLAAYNEQFF
DNA: TGTGCCAGCAGTGAATTCAGGCTAGCGGCCTACAATGAGCAGTTCTTC

size: NA
D: NA
V: TRBV28
J: TRBJ2-2
CDR3: CASSPRDWNTGELFF
DNA: TGTGCCAGCAGTCCCCGGGACTGGAACACCGGGGAGCTGTTTTTT

size: NA
D: NA
V: TRBV5-4
J: TRBJ1-2
CDR3: CASSLVGGAAVYGYTF
DNA: TGTGCCAGCAGCTTGGTGGGGGGGGCGGCCGTGTATGGCTACACCTTC

size: once
D: TRBD1
V: TRBV19
J: TRBJ1-1
CDR3: CASRKDREGTEAFF
DNA: TGTGCCAGTAGAAAAGACAGGGAAGGGACTGAAGCTTTCTTT

size: NA
D: NA
V: TRBV5-1
J: TRBJ1-1
CDR3: CASALGGNLNTEAFF
DNA: TGCGCCAGCGCGCTCGGGGGAAACTTGAACACTGAAGCTTTCTTT

size: NA
D: TRBD2
V: TRBV7-8
J: TRBJ2-1
CDR3: CASSLAGGTSGAHEQFF
DNA: TGTGCCAGCAGCTTAGCGGGGGGGACTAGCGGGGCGCATGAGCAGTTCTTC

size: NA
D: TRBD2
V: TRBV18
J: TRBJ2-1
CDR3: CASGKVGLAGSYNEQFF
DNA: TGTGCCAGCGGGAAGGTGGGGCTAGCGGGATCCTACAATGAGCAGTTCTTC

size: NA
D: TRBD1
V: TRBV7-6
J: TRBJ1-2
CDR3: CASSLGDRAGGYTF
DNA: TGTGCCAGCAGCTTAGGGGACAGGGCCGGTGGCTACACCTTC

size: NA
D: NA
V: TRBV10-3
J: TRBJ2-6
CDR3: CAISESWGREDSGANVLTF
DNA: TGTGCCATCAGTGAGTCCTGGGGCAGGGAGGACTCTGGGGCCAACGTCCTGACTTTC

size: NA
D: NA
V: TRBV30
J: TRBJ1-3
CDR3: CAWSVLGSGNTIYF
DNA: TGTGCCTGGAGTGTCCTAGGCTCTGGAAACACCATATATTTT

size: NA
D: TRBD2
V: TRBV2
J: TRBJ2-1
CDR3: CASTAKQLAGAIQFF
DNA: TGTGCCAGCACCGCCAAACAGCTAGCGGGGGCTATTCAGTTCTTC

size: NA
D: NA
V: TRBV29-1
J: TRBJ1-1
CDR3: CSVDRGKRAFF
DNA: TGCAGCGTTGATAGGGGCAAAAGAGCTTTCTTT

size: NA
D: TRBD1
V: TRBV10-3
J: TRBJ1-4
CDR3: CAISGLAGDREKLFF
DNA: TGTGCCATCAGCGGTCTGGCCGGGGACAGGGAAAAACTGTTTTTT

size: NA
D: NA
V: TRBV7-9
J: TRBJ1-4
CDR3: CASSSSAGGLNEKLFF
DNA: TGTGCCAGCAGTTCGAGCGCGGGGGGACTTAATGAAAAACTGTTTTTT

size: NA
D: TRBD1
V: TRBV7-9
J: TRBJ1-1
CDR3: CASGGGFGAFF
DNA: TGTGCCAGCGGAGGGGGCTTTGGAGCTTTCTTT

size: NA
D: NA
V: TRBV6-1
J: TRBJ2-7
CDR3: CASSEGPGPNYEQYF
DNA: TGTGCCAGCAGTGAAGGGCCAGGGCCAAACTACGAGCAGTACTTC

size: NA
D: TRBD1
V: TRBV19
J: TRBJ1-2
CDR3: CASSSWTGKGAYTF
DNA: TGTGCCAGTAGTTCCTGGACAGGGAAAGGAGCCTACACCTTC

size: NA
D: TRBD1
V: TRBV4-1
J: TRBJ1-4
CDR3: CASSQDHRDRGEKLFF
DNA: TGCGCCAGCAGCCAAGATCACCGGGACAGGGGGGAAAAACTGTTTTTT

size: NA
D: TRBD2
V: TRBV5-1
J: TRBJ2-5
CDR3: CASSLVSGRETQYF
DNA: TGCGCCAGCAGCTTGGTGAGCGGGAGGGAGACCCAGTACTTC

size: NA
D: TRBD1
V: TRBV5-1
J: TRBJ1-2
CDR3: CASSLGTGNYGYTF
DNA: TGCGCCAGCAGCCTAGGGACAGGGAACTATGGCTACACCTTC

size: NA
D: TRBD1
V: TRBV5-1
J: TRBJ1-2
CDR3: CASSQGGQRATYGYTF
DNA: TGCGCCAGCAGCCAGGGGGGACAGCGGGCCACCTATGGCTACACCTTC

size: few
D: NA
V: TRBV19
J: TRBJ1-3
CDR3: CASSIRTASSGNTIYF
DNA: TGTGCCAGTAGTATAAGGACAGCAAGCTCTGGAAACACCATATATTTT

size: once
D: TRBD1
V: TRBV7-9
J: TRBJ2-7
CDR3: CASPATERQGAEEQYF
DNA: TGTGCCAGCCCAGCGACGGAGAGACAGGGGGCAGAAGAGCAGTACTTC

size: NA
D: NA
V: TRBV7-8
J: TRBJ2-7
CDR3: CASSLGQYEQYF
DNA: TGTGCCAGCAGCCTTGGACAGTACGAGCAGTACTTC